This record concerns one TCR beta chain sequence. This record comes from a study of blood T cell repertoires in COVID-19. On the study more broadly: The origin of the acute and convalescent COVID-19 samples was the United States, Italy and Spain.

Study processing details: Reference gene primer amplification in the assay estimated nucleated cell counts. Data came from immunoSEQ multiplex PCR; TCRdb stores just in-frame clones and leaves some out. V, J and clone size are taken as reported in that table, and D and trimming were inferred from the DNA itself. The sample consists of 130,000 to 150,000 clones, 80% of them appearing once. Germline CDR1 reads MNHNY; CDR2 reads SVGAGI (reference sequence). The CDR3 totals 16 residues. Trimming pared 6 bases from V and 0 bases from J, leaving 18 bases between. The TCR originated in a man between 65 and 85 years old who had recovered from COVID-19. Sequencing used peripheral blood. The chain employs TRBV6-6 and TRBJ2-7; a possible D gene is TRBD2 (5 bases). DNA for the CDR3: TGTGCCAGCAGCCCTCCATGGAGCGGAGCCTCCTACGAGCAGTACTTC. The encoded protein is CASSPPWSGASYEQYF.